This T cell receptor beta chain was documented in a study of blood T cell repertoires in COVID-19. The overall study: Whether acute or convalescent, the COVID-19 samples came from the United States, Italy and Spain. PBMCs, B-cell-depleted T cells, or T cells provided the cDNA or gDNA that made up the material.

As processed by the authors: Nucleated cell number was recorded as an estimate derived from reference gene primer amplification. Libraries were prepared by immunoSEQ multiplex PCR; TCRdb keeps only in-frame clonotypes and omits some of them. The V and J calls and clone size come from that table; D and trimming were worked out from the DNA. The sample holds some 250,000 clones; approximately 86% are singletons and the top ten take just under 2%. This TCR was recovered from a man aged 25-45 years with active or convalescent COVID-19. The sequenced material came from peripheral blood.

The CDR3 DNA sequence: TGTGCCACCAGCCGGAGTAACGAGGGATTGGACGAGCAGTACTTC. It translates to CATSRSNEGLDEQYF. The rearrangement joins TRBV15 to TRBJ2-7, with D tentatively TRBD2 (5 bases). The CDR3 contains 15 residues. V lost 5 bases, J lost 5 bases, and 19 bases lay in between. Germline assignment: CDR1 LNHNV and CDR2 YYDKDF (reference sequence).